The next 32 T cell receptor beta chains were all read from a single sample in a study of CD8+ T cells in alopecia areata (dated by TCRdb to the late 2010s). To prepare the library, the immunoSEQ multiplex PCR assay was applied. To provide template for TCR sequencing, every sample had RNA extracted and reverse transcribed into cDNA. TCRdb took over this immuneACCESS table, retaining in-frame rearrangements with V and J assigned. Such tables are incomplete; in checked studies, under half of the missing clones stem from an unresolved V gene, and the remainder is unexplained. The sample table holds 120,000 or so clones, of which under 65% were seen once. In total, the top ten clones hold more than 5% of the sample. Reading the label with the study, this specimen's time point is: about four weeks on oral tofacitinib. According to the study, the label for this sample's treatment or condition signals: oral pan-JAK inhibitor, 5-10 mg twice daily.

Sequencing used CD4+ T cells sorted from blood, obtained at week 4, from a patient treated with tofacitinib. These receptors were collected from a human donor with alopecia areata.

This clone came up a few times. The rearrangement uses TRBV4-1 and TRBJ1-5, with 11 bases fitting TRBD1. Germline loops: CDR1 MGHRA, CDR2 YSYEKL. Trimming removed 4 bases from V and 5 bases from J; junction bases left unmatched: 4. The CDR3 spans 15 residues. As DNA, the CDR3 is TGCGCCAGCAGCCCTCAGGGACAGGGGGATCAGCCCCAGCATTTT. This sequence encodes CASSPQGQGDQPQHF.

This clone has just a few counts. J is TRBJ2-5 and V is TRBV7-8; 9 bases line up with TRBD2. Germline loops: CDR1 SGHVS, CDR2 FQNEAQ. CDR3 length: 14 amino acids. Trimming cost V 4 bases and J 3 bases; bases outside gene matches: 3. CDR3 protein: CASSWTSVKETQYF. In nucleotides, the CDR3 is TGTGCCAGCAGCTGGACTAGCGTAAAAGAGACCCAGTACTTC.

V and J are TRBV5-1 and TRBJ2-7; 7 bases fit TRBD1. The germline V gene encodes CDR1 SGHRS and CDR2 YFSETQ. This CDR3 contains 14 residues. Trimming took 0 bases from V and 2 from J; bases not matched to a gene: 2. The CDR3 loop reads CASSLVGQTYEQYF. The CDR3 DNA sequence: TGCGCCAGCAGCTTGGTGGGACAGACCTACGAGCAGTACTTC.

This clone has a handful of counts. J is TRBJ2-5 and V is TRBV4-2; TRBD2 aligns across 13 bases. The junction had 8 bases not matched to a gene; V was cut back by 3 bases and J by 4 bases. Looked up from germline, CDR1 is LGHNA and CDR2 is YNFKEQ. The CDR3 consists of 17 residues. DNA for the CDR3: TGTGCCAGCAGCCACCCCAGACTAGCGGGGGGACTAGAGACCCAGTACTTC. Residues: CASSHPRLAGGLETQYF.

J is TRBJ1-1 and V is TRBV7-9; D uncertain. Germline-derived CDR1 and CDR2 are SEHNR and FQNEAQ (reference sequence). This CDR3 comprises 12 residues. V was cut by 5 bases and J by 4 bases, with 8 bases left in between. CDR3 protein: CASSRGLTEAFF. The DNA of the CDR3 is TGTGCCAGCAGCCGTGGGCTCACTGAAGCTTTCTTT.

V and J are TRBV11-2 and TRBJ2-3; 11 bases line up with TRBD1. V shed 3 bases, J shed 2 bases, and the junction held 7 bases outside the gene matches. Germline loops: CDR1 SGHAT, CDR2 FQNNGV. CDR3 length: 17 residues. The CDR3 spells CASSFRDRGLVTDTQYF. CDR3 sequence (DNA): TGTGCCAGCAGCTTTCGGGACAGGGGGTTGGTCACAGATACGCAGTATTTT. Drawing the rest from reference TRBV11-2 and TRBJ2-3, the complete variable domain is EAGVAQSPRYKIIEKRQSVAFWCNPISGHATLYWYQQILGQGPKLLIQFQNNGVVDDSQLPKDRFSAERLKGVDSTLKIQPAKLEDSAVYLCASSFRDRGLVTDTQYFGPGTRLTVL.

This clone came up a few times. J is TRBJ2-5 and V is TRBV29-1; no reliable D call. Germline CDR1 is SQVTM and CDR2 is ANQGSEA. Trimming cost V 6 bases and J 3 bases, with 11 bases left between them. The length of the CDR3 is 12 residues. The chain's CDR3 is CSVATSKETQYF. The DNA for the CDR3 is TGCAGCGTGGCGACTTCTAAAGAGACCCAGTACTTC.

The V gene is TRBV30, the J gene TRBJ2-3; 8 nucleotides match TRBD2. Trimming took 5 bases from V and 6 from J; bases not matched to a gene: 13. This CDR3 contains 15 residues. CDR1 GTSNPN and CDR2 SVGIG come from the germline V gene (reference sequence). The CDR3: CAWGTRSGSSDTQYF. CDR3 nucleotide sequence: TGTGCCTGGGGGACCAGAAGCGGGAGTTCCGATACGCAGTATTTT.

V usage is TRBV30 and J usage is TRBJ2-2, with D maybe TRBD2 (6 bases). The germline V gene has CDR1 GTSNPN and CDR2 SVGIG (reference sequence). The CDR3 is 13 amino acids. V lost 0 bases, J lost 5 bases, and 7 bases lay in between. CDR3 region: CAWSVAGTGELFF. CDR3 bases: TGTGCCTGGAGTGTCGCGGGGACCGGGGAGCTGTTTTTT.

This chain links TRBV29-1 with TRBJ2-5, with a weak D call TRBD1 (5 bases). Deletions cut 2 bases from V and 1 base from J, with 11 bases between. Germline V gives CDR1 SQVTM, CDR2 ANQGSEA. The CDR3 spans 14 residues. The chain's CDR3 is CSVEFGDSQETQYF. CDR3 in DNA: TGCAGCGTTGAATTCGGTGACAGCCAAGAGACCCAGTACTTC.

This clone was detected a few times. The genes are TRBV6-6 and TRBJ2-6; possible D gene TRBD2, 6 bases. The CDR3 spans 15 residues. The V gene lost 3 bases and the J gene lost 1 base, with 7 bases spanning the gap. CDR1 is MNHNY and CDR2 is SVGAGI in the germline V gene (reference sequence). This CDR3 reads CASSYAGSGANVLTF. Written as DNA, the CDR3 is TGTGCCAGCAGTTATGCGGGGTCTGGGGCCAACGTCCTGACTTTC.

V usage is TRBV30 and J usage is TRBJ2-1; D is possibly TRBD1 (5 bases). Germline CDR1 is GTSNPN and CDR2 is SVGIG (reference sequence). This CDR3 comprises 13 residues. Trimming cost V 0 bases and J 9 bases, with 12 bases left between them. The CDR3 bases are TGTGCCTGGAGTGTACAGGTGGAAGGTGAGCAGTTCTTC. This sequence encodes CAWSVQVEGEQFF.

The chain combines TRBV30 with TRBJ2-1, with D tentatively TRBD1 (5 bases). CDR1 GTSNPN and CDR2 SVGIG come from the germline V gene (reference sequence). This CDR3 contains 13 residues. The ends were cut back, 0 bases at V and 8 bases at J, with 11 bases in the middle. The CDR3 DNA is TGTGCCTGGAGTGTAGGGGTCGTGGATGAGCAGTTCTTC. It specifies CAWSVGVVDEQFF.

The chain combines TRBV30 with TRBJ2-7; 9 bases fit TRBD2. The CDR3 is made up of 14 amino acids. Trimming took 1 base from V and 5 from J; bases not matched to a gene: 6. Germline V CDR1 and CDR2: GTSNPN, SVGIG (reference sequence). Here the CDR3 reads CAWSGLAEENEQYF. In DNA form, the CDR3 reads TGTGCCTGGAGTGGACTAGCGGAGGAGAACGAGCAGTACTTC. Based on the CDR3 plus reference TRBV30 and TRBJ2-7, the full variable domain is SQTIHQWPATLVQPVGSPLSLECTVEGTSNPNLYWYRQAAGRGLQLLFYSVGIGQISSEVPQNLSASRPQDRQFILSSKKLLLSDSGFYLCAWSGLAEENEQYFGPGTRLTVT.

This clone has a handful of counts. The J gene is TRBJ2-5, the V gene TRBV7-9, with 7 bases matching TRBD1. J gave up 1 base and V 5 bases, and 4 bases lay outside the gene matches. This CDR3 is 14 amino acids long. CDR1 SEHNR and CDR2 FQNEAQ come from the germline V gene (reference sequence). The DNA of the CDR3 is TGTGCCAGCAGCCCCTGGACAGGCCAAGAGACCCAGTACTTC. Its translation is CASSPWTGQETQYF.

The chain carries TRBV30 and TRBJ1-1; a weak D match, TRBD1 (6 bases). CDR3 size: 14 residues. CDR1 is GTSNPN, CDR2 SVGIG, per germline (reference sequence). V was shortened by 0 bases and J by 10 bases, with 18 bases between the two germline ends. The CDR3 reads CAWSVDVGGPAAFF. CDR3 nucleotides: TGTGCCTGGAGTGTAGATGTGGGGGGGCCTGCAGCTTTCTTT. The complete variable domain, with remaining parts taken from reference TRBV30 and TRBJ1-1, reads SQTIHQWPATLVQPVGSPLSLECTVEGTSNPNLYWYRQAAGRGLQLLFYSVGIGQISSEVPQNLSASRPQDRQFILSSKKLLLSDSGFYLCAWSVDVGGPAAFFGQGTRLTVV.

The chain combines TRBV29-1 with TRBJ2-3; TRBD1 matches 7 bases. The CDR3 extends over 15 amino acids. The junction had 7 bases not matched to a gene; V was cut back by 4 bases and J by 0 bases. Germline V gene lookup returns CDR1 SQVTM and CDR2 ANQGSEA. DNA of the CDR3: TGCAGCGTTGTCTTAGGACAGGTTAGCACAGATACGCAGTATTTT. Its translation: CSVVLGQVSTDTQYF.

The chain combines TRBV15 with TRBJ2-2, with 12 bases matching TRBD1. V lost 5 bases, J lost 7 bases, and 5 bases stayed unmatched. The germline gives CDR1 LNHNV, CDR2 YYDKDF (reference sequence). The CDR3 has 15 residues. CDR3 amino acids: CATSFRDRGHGELFF. For the CDR3, the DNA is TGTGCCACCAGCTTCAGGGACAGGGGGCACGGGGAGCTGTTTTTT.

The V call is TRBV29-1, the J call TRBJ2-3; D may be TRBD2 (6 bases). V lost 7 bases and J 2 bases, leaving 13 bases between the germline ends. Looked up from germline, CDR1 is SQVTM and CDR2 is ANQGSEA. The CDR3 has 13 amino acids. The CDR3 region is CSGGALHTDTQYF. CDR3 DNA: TGCAGCGGCGGGGCTCTACACACAGATACGCAGTATTTT.

The chain has TRBV19 and TRBJ1-2, with a possible D match to TRBD1 (5 bases). Germline CDR1 reads LNHDA; CDR2 reads SQIVND (reference sequence). Trimming took off 3 bases at V and 8 bases at J, with 19 bases between the two ends. CDR3 size: 15 residues. CDR3 bases: TGTGCCAGTAGTATTTCCGGGACTCCAACGGGAGGCTACACCTTC. Encoded protein: CASSISGTPTGGYTF.

V and J are TRBV4-3 and TRBJ1-2, with unresolved D. The CDR3 has 15 residues. Germline CDR1 and CDR2: LGHNA and YSLEER. V lost 0 bases and J lost 4, with 12 bases in between. CDR3 protein: CASSQEYPRPYGYTF. CDR3 in DNA: TGCGCCAGCAGCCAAGAGTACCCGAGGCCCTATGGCTACACCTTC.

The chain combines TRBV30 with TRBJ2-7; TRBD2 aligns across 7 bases. This CDR3 is built from 14 residues. CDR1 is GTSNPN, CDR2 SVGIG, per germline (reference sequence). J lost 0 bases, V lost 2 bases, and 4 bases had no gene match. CDR3 nucleotides: TGTGCCTGGAGTTATGGCGGGAGCTCCTACGAGCAGTACTTC. Protein product: CAWSYGGSSYEQYF.

The CDR3 nucleotides read TGCGCCAGCAGCCGACCGGGACCCTATGGCTACACCTTC. It encodes CASSRPGPYGYTF. The chain is built from TRBV4-1 and TRBJ1-2; tentatively, D is TRBD1 (5 bases). This CDR3 spans 13 amino acids. The V end was cut by 4 bases, the J end by 4 bases, with 10 bases between. The germline V gene encodes CDR1 MGHRA and CDR2 YSYEKL.

The V and J genes are TRBV5-1 and TRBJ2-1; D is unresolved. In germline, CDR1 is SGHRS, CDR2 YFSETQ. CDR3 size: 14 residues. Deletions cut 1 base from V and 8 bases from J, with 13 bases between. DNA of the CDR3: TGCGCCAGCAGCTTGTTGGACGGCGGTTATGAGCAGTTCTTC. This codes for CASSLLDGGYEQFF.

This clone was counted between two and nine times. V and J are TRBV7-3 and TRBJ2-2, with D possibly being TRBD1 (6 bases). CDR1 SGHTA and CDR2 FQGTGA come from the germline V gene. Trimming removed 5 bases at V and 4 bases at J, with 14 bases between. The CDR3 totals 15 residues. The CDR3, as DNA: TGTGCCAGCAGCCCCGGCAGGGGAACCACCGGGGAGCTGTTTTTT. Translated, it gives CASSPGRGTTGELFF.

This chain connects TRBV7-2 to TRBJ1-2, with D maybe TRBD1 (6 bases). This CDR3 contains 14 residues. V lost 5 bases and J lost 3, with 13 bases in between. CDR1 and CDR2 (germline): SGHTA, FQGNSA. The CDR3 here is CASSNRDTYYGYTF. In nucleotides, the CDR3 is TGTGCCAGCAGCAACCGGGACACATACTATGGCTACACCTTC.

J is TRBJ2-7 and V is TRBV9; a weak D match, TRBD1 (6 bases). CDR3 length equals 14 residues. CDR1 and CDR2 from the germline V gene are SGDLS and YYNGEE. V lost 0 bases to trimming and J lost 6 bases, with 13 bases between them. The CDR3 reads CASSVGATRGEQYF. In DNA form, the CDR3 reads TGTGCCAGCAGCGTAGGCGCAACCAGGGGCGAGCAGTACTTC.

The gene calls are TRBV7-8 and TRBJ1-2; no reliable D call. The CDR3 sequence is 14 residues long. The V end was cut by 1 base, the J end by 8 bases, with 14 bases between. Per the germline V gene, CDR1 is SGHVS and CDR2 is FQNEAQ. The CDR3 DNA is TGTGCCAGCAGCTTAGTGTCCCTCGAGGACGGCTACACCTTC. Translated, it gives CASSLVSLEDGYTF.

J is TRBJ1-2 and V is TRBV7-2; 8 bases are shared with TRBD1. The J segment lost 10 bases and the V segment lost 3 bases, leaving 7 bases of the junction unmatched. Germline assignment: CDR1 SGHTA and CDR2 FQGNSA. The CDR3 runs to 13 residues. The CDR3 reads CASSFTTTGVYTF. As DNA, the CDR3 is TGTGCCAGCAGCTTCACCACGACAGGGGTCTACACCTTC.

The chain recombines TRBV29-1 with TRBJ2-3; perhaps TRBD2 as D (6 bases). V was shortened by 4 bases and J by 4 bases, with 12 bases between the two germline ends. CDR1 SQVTM and CDR2 ANQGSEA come from the germline V gene. The CDR3 is made up of 13 amino acids. DNA for the CDR3: TGCAGCGTTGTGTGGGGGGTGGCAGATACGCAGTATTTT. Translation gives CSVVWGVADTQYF.

CDR3 DNA: TGCGCCAGCAGCTTTAGCGGGAGTGGGAATGAGCAGTTCTTC. This sequence encodes CASSFSGSGNEQFF. The chain carries TRBV5-1 and TRBJ2-1, with 9 bases fitting TRBD2. The length of the CDR3 is 14 residues. Germline V lookup: CDR1 SGHRS, CDR2 YFSETQ. The J segment lost 7 bases and the V segment lost 2 bases, leaving 4 bases of the junction unmatched.

The genes are TRBV15 and TRBJ2-1, with 11 bases fitting TRBD1. V was pared by 1 base and J by 4 bases, with 9 bases of the junction left unmatched. The CDR3 extends over 18 amino acids. Germline loops: CDR1 LNHNV, CDR2 YYDKDF (reference sequence). The CDR3 DNA reads TGTGCCACCAGCAGAGTGGGTAGGGGACAGGGGGTTTACAATGAGCAGTTCTTC. Protein: CATSRVGRGQGVYNEQFF. Full variable domain (rest looked up from reference TRBV15 and TRBJ2-1): DAMVIQNPRYQVTQFGKPVTLSCSQTLNHNVMYWYQQKSSQAPKLLFHYYDKDFNNEADTPDNFQSRRPNTSFCFLDIRSPGLGDTAMYLCATSRVGRGQGVYNEQFFGPGTRLTVL.